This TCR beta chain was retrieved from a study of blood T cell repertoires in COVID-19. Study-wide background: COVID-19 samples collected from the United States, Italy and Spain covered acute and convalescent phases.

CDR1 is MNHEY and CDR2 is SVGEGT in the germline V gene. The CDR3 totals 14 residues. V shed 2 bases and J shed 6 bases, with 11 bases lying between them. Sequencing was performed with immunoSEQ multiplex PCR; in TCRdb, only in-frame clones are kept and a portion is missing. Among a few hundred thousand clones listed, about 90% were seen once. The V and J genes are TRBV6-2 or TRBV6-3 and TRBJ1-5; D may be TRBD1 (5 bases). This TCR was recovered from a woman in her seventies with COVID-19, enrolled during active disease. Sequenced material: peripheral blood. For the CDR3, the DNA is TGTGCCAGCAGTTACGGAGGGGTCAGTCAGCCCCAGCATTTT. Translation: CASSYGGVSQPQHF.